Listed below are T cell receptor beta chains from one sample, sequenced in a study of CXCR3-negative and CXCR3-positive naive CD8 T cells. TCRdb reanalyzed the 5' RACE reads and collapses them to one entry per CDR3 protein, without DNA. Its table records more than 35,000 distinct CDR3 sequences. The specimen was memory CD8+ T cells from blood. The receptors originated from a human donor in good health. Some clones in this sample may be carry-over from other donors' samples. Both conserved end residues are part of each CDR3. Fields, in order: V gene, J gene, clone size, CDR3 protein. The size entry is marked missing in some rows and otherwise reads once, few, many or a size class.

>TRBV30|TRBJ2-7|-
CAFRLLSSYEQYF
>TRBV12-3/TRBV12-4|TRBJ2-3|-
CASSGTSGGATDTQYF
>TRBV11-3|TRBJ2-2|-
CASSTRPRGAGELFF
>TRBV10-3|TRBJ2-2|-
CAISESDGELFF
>TRBV6-5|TRBJ2-5|-
CASSYETGLRETQYF
>TRBV15|TRBJ2-2|-
CATSSRTPVPDRTGELFF
>TRBV7-6|TRBJ2-2|-
CASTLSGELFF
>TRBV19|TRBJ2-2|-
CASSIESAPKLFF
>TRBV7-8|TRBJ2-5|-
CASSPKKETQCF
>TRBV29-1|TRBJ2-1|-
CSVNLAGGPSEQFF
>TRBV2|TRBJ2-7|-
CANKRGQAYEQYF
>TRBV6-2/TRBV6-3|TRBJ2-7|-
CASTDTSYGLAGGKDYEQYF
>TRBV24-1|TRBJ2-1|-
CATSDLVGGSSYNEQFF
>TRBV2|TRBJ2-7|-
CASSDLTRNEQYF
>TRBV6-1|TRBJ1-1|-
CASSETVEGATEAFF
>TRBV20-1|TRBJ2-3|-
CSATEGTFDTDTQYF
>TRBV28|TRBJ2-3|-
CASSFREDEDTQYF
>TRBV19|TRBJ1-1|-
CASSIQLNTEAFF
>TRBV29-1|TRBJ2-3|-
CSADPDTSTDTQYF
>TRBV2|TRBJ2-7|-
CASSPGTYEQYF
>TRBV28|TRBJ2-2|-
CASRPPSPTFIAGVHTGELFF
>TRBV9|TRBJ2-1|-
CASSTGWNEQFF
>TRBV12-3/TRBV12-4|TRBJ2-2|-
CASSPRSSNTGELFF
>TRBV14|TRBJ1-1|-
CASSPSNTEAFF
>TRBV7-3|TRBJ2-1|-
CASSSAGGIDEQFF
>TRBV29-1|TRBJ2-2|-
CSVERTGGIIGELFF
>TRBV20-1|TRBJ2-5|medium-sized
CSAKGPTSGTVLPMETQYF
>TRBV4-3|TRBJ2-7|-
CASSQMATGDEQYF
>TRBV9|TRBJ2-7|-
CASSGTGASYEQYF
>TRBV29-1|TRBJ2-7|-
CSVGIRDRGYEQYF
>TRBV5-1|TRBJ2-1|-
CASSLVGQGEYNEQFF
>TRBV4-1|TRBJ2-7|-
CASSLVLQGYEQYF
>TRBV28|TRBJ2-3|-
CASSFLEDTQYF
>TRBV9|TRBJ1-1|-
CASSVGLGPGTEAFF
>TRBV9|TRBJ2-1|-
CASSLRGTNMYNEQFF
>TRBV6-5|TRBJ2-3|-
CASSYSDGGADTQYF
>TRBV7-7|TRBJ2-5|-
CASSLDSLGETQYF
>TRBV7-7|TRBJ2-1|-
CASSLSPPLAGVNNEQFF
>TRBV6-4|TRBJ2-1|-
CASSDSPGEHNEQFF
>TRBV7-9|TRBJ2-7|-
CASSFFRDEQYF
>TRBV6-5|TRBJ1-3|-
CASGPRSRFVSGNTIYF
>TRBV9|TRBJ2-5|-
CASSEGLADPETQYF
>TRBV28|TRBJ2-3|-
CASSLYADSSTDTQYF
>TRBV4-3|TRBJ2-7|-
CASSQDRVVIYEQYF
>TRBV9|TRBJ2-2|-
CASSVGLAVAGELFF
>TRBV6-4|TRBJ2-6|-
CASSETTSGANVLTF